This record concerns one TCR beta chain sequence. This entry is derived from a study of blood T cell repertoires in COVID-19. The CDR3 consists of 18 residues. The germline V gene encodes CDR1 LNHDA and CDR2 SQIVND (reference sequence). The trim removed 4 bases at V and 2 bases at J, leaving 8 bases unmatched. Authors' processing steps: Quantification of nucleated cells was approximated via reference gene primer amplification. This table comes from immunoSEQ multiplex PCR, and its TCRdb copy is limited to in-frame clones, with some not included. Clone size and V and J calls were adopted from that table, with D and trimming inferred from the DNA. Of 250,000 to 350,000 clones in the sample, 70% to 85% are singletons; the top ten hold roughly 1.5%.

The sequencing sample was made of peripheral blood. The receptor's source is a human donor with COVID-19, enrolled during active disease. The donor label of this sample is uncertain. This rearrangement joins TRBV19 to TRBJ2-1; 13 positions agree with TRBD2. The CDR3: CASSTRLTSGRAYNEQFF. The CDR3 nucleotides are TGTGCCAGTAGTACGCGTCTTACTAGCGGGAGGGCCTACAATGAGCAGTTCTTC.